This T cell receptor beta chain was recorded in a study of cytomegalovirus exposure and HLA in healthy donors. A multiplex PCR was run with 60 Vbeta primers and 13 Jbeta primers. Generated by immunoSEQ multiplex PCR, the TCRdb table keeps only in-frame clones and is missing some. The data contain about 69,000 clones, around 76% of them singletons. Study results and limitations: The HLA-A and HLA-B alleles of most subjects were reportedly predicted accurately from TCR beta sequences. Across donors, presence/absence analyses took sequencing depth to be roughly uniform. Donor immune exposure was known only as CMV serostatus.

Germline values: CDR1 MNHNY, CDR2 SVGAGI (reference sequence). V dropped 6 bases and J dropped 5 bases, with 19 bases sitting between them. The CDR3 runs 16 residues. Concerning this clone itself: Its antigen is unknown.

The sequence derives from a young man in good health and CMV-seronegative. The chain has TRBV6-6 and TRBJ2-2, with D perhaps TRBD1 (6 bases). Sequencing used PBMCs. In DNA, the CDR3 is TGTGCCAGCAGCCCAACAGGGCTAAGTCATACCGGGGAGCTGTTTTTT. Protein product: CASSPTGLSHTGELFF.